A single sample gave rise to the 30 T cell receptor beta chains below, sequenced in a study of lymphopenia after photon versus proton radiotherapy. Assay used: immunoSEQ multiplex PCR; TCRdb lists only in-frame clones, some missing. In the table there are about 19,000 clones, approximately 90% of which are singletons. Sequenced here: peripheral blood, sampled from a patient treated with photon-based radiotherapy. These receptor sequences come from a man aged 60 to 75 with pancreatic cancer.

In its sample, this clone was seen a few times. The CDR3 is CASSLGPVRRTGNTIYF. The DNA for the CDR3 is TGCGCCAGCAGCTTGGGGCCGGTTAGACGGACTGGAAACACCATATATTTT. The chain combines TRBV5-1 with TRBJ1-3; D call uncertain. Deletions cut 0 bases from V and 2 bases from J, with 15 bases between. CDR1 is SGHRS, CDR2 YFSETQ, per germline. This CDR3 comprises 17 residues. The entire variable domain, with the rest obtained from reference TRBV5-1 and TRBJ1-3, is as follows: KAGVTQTPRYLIKTRGQQVTLSCSPISGHRSVSWYQQTPGQGLQFLFEYFSETQRNKGNFPGRFSGRQFSNSRSEMNVSTLELGDSALYLCASSLGPVRRTGNTIYFGEGSWLTVV.

V is TRBV21-1 and J is TRBJ2-3; the table's D call, TRBD1, was not checked against the DNA. TRBV21-1 is marked as a pseudogene. The CDR3 extends over 15 amino acids. The CDR3, as DNA: TGTGCCAGCAGCAATTGGGGGCTGAGCACAGATACGCAGTATTTT. It codes for CASSNWGLSTDTQYF.

This chain joins TRBV25-1 and TRBJ1-3; the D gene is possibly TRBD1 (5 bases). Germline V gene sequence: CDR1 MGHDK, CDR2 SYGVNS. V lost 7 bases to trimming and J lost 4 bases, with 11 bases between them. The CDR3 is 13 residues long. The DNA of the CDR3 is TGTGCCAGCACAGGGTTGAAAGGAAACACCATATATTTT. As protein: CASTGLKGNTIYF. Using reference TRBV25-1 and TRBJ1-3 for the parts outside the CDR3, the full variable domain is EADIYQTPRYLVIGTGKKITLECSQTMGHDKMYWYQQDPGMELHLIHYSYGVNSTEKGDLSSESTVSRIRTEHFPLTLESARPSHTSQYLCASTGLKGNTIYFGEGSWLTVV.

The rearrangement links TRBV21-1 to TRBJ1-2. TRBV21-1 is marked as a pseudogene. The CDR3 runs to 10 residues. CDR3 DNA: TGTGCCAGCAGGGACTTGAGCTACACCTTC. Protein: CASRDLSYTF.

The rearrangement uses TRBV12-5 and TRBJ2-5, with D possibly being TRBD1 or TRBD2 (6 bases each). This CDR3 is built from 13 residues. V was pared by 3 bases and J by 4 bases, with 9 bases between. The germline CDR1 and CDR2 sequences are LGHNT and FRNRAP. The CDR3 bases are TGTGCTAGTGGTTTAAGGGGGGCAGAGACCCAGTACTTC. As protein: CASGLRGAETQYF.

The rearrangement uses TRBV18 and TRBJ2-7; perhaps TRBD1 as D (6 bases). The CDR3 has 16 residues. Deletions cut 0 bases from V and 7 bases from J, with 19 bases between. CDR1 is KGHSH, CDR2 LQKENI, per germline. CDR3 DNA: TGTGCCAGCTCACCACCCACCAAAGGACAGCCTGGGGAGCAGTACTTC. It encodes CASSPPTKGQPGEQYF.

The chain combines TRBV27 with TRBJ2-7, with 9 nucleotides matching TRBD1. Germline assignment: CDR1 MNHEY and CDR2 SMNVEV (reference sequence). After removal of 8 bases from V and 6 bases from J, the junction contained 8 bases not matched to a gene. The CDR3 sequence is 13 residues long. CDR3: CASRRDRVGEQYF. The CDR3 nucleotides are TGTGCCAGCCGCCGGGACAGGGTAGGCGAGCAGTACTTC.

V gene TRBV28 combines with J gene TRBJ1-5, with D maybe TRBD1 (5 bases). Trimming stripped 3 bases from V and 4 bases from J, with 13 bases between. There are 15 residues in the CDR3. Germline V gene data show CDR1 as MDHEN and CDR2 as SYDVKM. CDR3 bases: TGTGCCAGCAGTTTCAATCGGGGCTGGAATCAGCCCCAGCATTTT. This encodes CASSFNRGWNQPQHF.

This rearrangement joins TRBV27 to TRBJ2-7, with unresolved D. CDR1 is MNHEY, CDR2 SMNVEV, per germline (reference sequence). The CDR3 loop spans 13 amino acids. V was shortened by 11 bases and J by 0 bases, with 14 bases between the two germline ends. CDR3 loop: CAPNGAISYEQYF. CDR3 coding DNA: TGTGCCCCCAACGGCGCGATCTCCTACGAGCAGTACTTC.

The J gene is TRBJ2-2, the V gene TRBV19, with a tentative D call TRBD2 (5 bases). The CDR3 totals 17 residues. Trimming left V 8 bases short and J 6 bases short, with 25 bases between. CDR1 is LNHDA and CDR2 is SQIVND in the germline V gene (reference sequence). The CDR3 spells CASLSIGLFSLAGELFF. CDR3 nucleotides: TGTGCCAGTCTCTCCATAGGGCTTTTCTCACTAGCCGGGGAGCTGTTTTTT.

V is TRBV10-3 and J is TRBJ2-7, with unresolved D. The germline V gene encodes CDR1 ENHRY and CDR2 SYGVKD. V was pared by 2 bases and J by 1 base, with 12 bases between. This CDR3 has 15 amino acids. CDR3 region: CAISEDGVGSYEQYF. The CDR3 bases are TGTGCCATCAGTGAGGATGGGGTGGGGTCCTACGAGCAGTACTTC.

CDR3 region: CASSNRDTEAFF. CDR3 coding DNA: TGTGCCAGCAGTAACAGGGACACTGAAGCTTTCTTT. This chain connects TRBV9 to TRBJ1-1; D may be TRBD1 (6 bases). The CDR3 sequence is 12 residues long. Germline V lookup: CDR1 SGDLS, CDR2 YYNGEE. Trimming shortened V by 5 bases and J by 3 bases, and 8 bases separated the two germline ends.

The gene calls are TRBV7-3 and TRBJ1-1; D unresolved. Looked up from germline, CDR1 is SGHTA and CDR2 is FQGTGA. Trimming removed 1 base at V and 4 bases at J, with 10 bases between. CDR3 size: 14 residues. This CDR3 is CASSLRTRGTEAFF. Here the CDR3 DNA reads TGTGCCAGCAGCTTAAGGACGCGGGGCACTGAAGCTTTCTTT.

The chain recombines TRBV14 with TRBJ2-3; the D gene is possibly TRBD1 (5 bases). There are 15 residues in the CDR3. CDR1 is SGHDN and CDR2 is FVKESK in the germline V gene. Trimming cost V 1 base and J 0 bases, with 8 bases left between them. CDR3 sequence (DNA): TGTGCCAGCAGCCAAGTGACAGTAAGCACAGATACGCAGTATTTT. Translating gives CASSQVTVSTDTQYF.

The chain couples TRBV6-6 to TRBJ2-3; no firm D call. This CDR3 has 12 residues. CDR1 and CDR2 from the germline V gene are MNHNY and SVGAGI (reference sequence). V was trimmed by 4 bases and J by 5 bases, leaving 7 bases between them. Written as DNA, the CDR3 is TGTGCCAGCAGTTGGGAAGGAGATACGCAGTATTTT. Amino acid sequence: CASSWEGDTQYF.

The chain uses TRBV7-9 and TRBJ1-3, with 7 bases that match TRBD1. CDR3 length: 17 amino acids. CDR1 is SEHNR and CDR2 is FQNEAQ in the germline V gene (reference sequence). The junction had 10 bases not matched to a gene; V was cut back by 5 bases and J by 0 bases. The CDR3 nucleotides are TGTGCCAGCAGCATACCGAGGGGGCCCCTCTCTGGAAACACCATATATTTT. It is translated as CASSIPRGPLSGNTIYF. The full variable domain, its missing parts supplied by reference TRBV7-9 and TRBJ1-3, is DTGVSQNPRHKITKRGQNVTFRCDPISEHNRLYWYRQTLGQGPEFLTYFQNEAQLEKSRLLSDRFSAERPKGSFSTLEIQRTEQGDSAMYLCASSIPRGPLSGNTIYFGEGSWLTVV.

This rearrangement joins TRBV11-2 to TRBJ2-6; D ambiguous. Per the germline V gene, CDR1 is SGHAT and CDR2 is FQNNGV. The V end was cut by 0 bases, the J end by 2 bases, with 14 bases between. The CDR3 contains 18 residues. The CDR3 DNA reads TGTGCCAGCAGCTTAGAAATAAGGGCCTTCGCTGGGGCCAACGTCCTGACTTTC. Protein sequence: CASSLEIRAFAGANVLTF.

The V gene is TRBV4-3, the J gene TRBJ1-5, with TRBD1 matching over 7 bases. This CDR3 contains 15 residues. The V gene's germline CDR1 is LGHNA and CDR2 YSLEER. J was trimmed by 6 bases and V by 0 bases; bases with no gene match: 5. The CDR3 DNA is TGCGCCAGCAGCCAAGATACGAACAGGGGTCAGCCCCAGCATTTT. Translating gives CASSQDTNRGQPQHF.

The chain couples TRBV10-3 to TRBJ2-3; no reliable D call. V lost 4 bases and J 4 bases, leaving 12 bases between the germline ends. The CDR3 covers 14 residues. Germline loops: CDR1 ENHRY, CDR2 SYGVKD. The CDR3 loop is CAISGLGRADTQYF. The DNA for the CDR3 is TGTGCCATCAGTGGCCTAGGACGCGCAGATACGCAGTATTTT.

This chain connects TRBV30 to TRBJ2-7; D not resolved. Germline CDR1 reads GTSNPN; CDR2 reads SVGIG (reference sequence). V was pared by 2 bases and J by 0 bases, with 5 bases between. CDR3 length: 12 residues. This CDR3 reads CAWSFSSYEQYF. DNA of the CDR3: TGTGCCTGGAGTTTTAGCTCCTACGAGCAGTACTTC.

This chain links TRBV5-5 with TRBJ1-1, with D uncertain. This CDR3 is built from 13 residues. V dropped 0 bases and J dropped 5 bases, with 8 bases sitting between them. Germline CDR1 is SGHKS and CDR2 is YYEKEE (reference sequence). The CDR3 protein is CASSLGVGTEAFF. CDR3 coding DNA: TGTGCCAGCAGCTTGGGAGTGGGGACTGAAGCTTTCTTT. The entire variable domain, with the rest obtained from reference TRBV5-5 and TRBJ1-1, is as follows: DAGVTQSPTHLIKTRGQQVTLRCSPISGHKSVSWYQQVLGQGPQFIFQYYEKEERGRGNFPDRFSARQFPNYSSELNVNALLLGDSALYLCASSLGVGTEAFFGQGTRLTVV.

Points on this clone: Germline is not matched at one junction end, which may reflect a read error. The chain joins TRBV9 to TRBJ2-5; 9 nucleotides align to TRBD1. This CDR3 is built from 16 residues. CDR1 is SGDLS and CDR2 is YYNGEE in the germline V gene. The CDR3 here is CASSDYGQGPSENQYF. In DNA, the CDR3 is TGTGCCAGCAGCGATTATGGACAGGGGCCATCTGAGAACCAGTACTTC. The complete variable domain, with remaining parts taken from reference TRBV9 and TRBJ2-5, reads DSGVTQTPKHLITATGQRVTLRCSPRSGDLSVYWYQQSLDQGLQFLIQYYNGEERAKGNILERFSAQQFPDLHSELNLSSLELGDSALYFCASSDYGQGPSENQYFGPGTRLLVL.

V usage is TRBV6-6 and J usage is TRBJ2-5; no definite D call. The CDR3 is 11 residues long. CDR1 is MNHNY and CDR2 is SVGAGI in the germline V gene (reference sequence). V gave up 5 bases and J gave up 1 base, with 2 bases separating them. CDR3 region: CASSPQETQYF. The CDR3 bases are TGTGCCAGCAGTCCCCAAGAGACCCAGTACTTC.

The genes are TRBV23-1 and TRBJ1-4; 7 bases map to TRBD1. TRBV23-1 belongs to the ORF category, with a function that is uncertain. This CDR3 comprises 16 residues. The V gene end was trimmed by 2 bases and the J gene end by 6 bases; junction bases not matched to a gene: 9. The CDR3 protein is CASSQGTALQDEKLFF. The CDR3 coding sequence is TGCGCCAGCAGTCAAGGGACAGCTTTACAAGATGAAAAACTGTTTTTT.

J is TRBJ2-7 and V is TRBV5-1; 9 nucleotides agree with TRBD1. V trimming: 4 bases; J trimming: 6 bases; junction bases outside the gene matches: 8. Per germline, CDR1 SGHRS and CDR2 YFSETQ. This CDR3 has 14 residues. CDR3 bases: TGCGCCAGCAGCCCCCTGGGACAGGGCACCGAGCAGTACTTC. It is translated as CASSPLGQGTEQYF.

V usage is TRBV30 and J usage is TRBJ1-1; D not certain. Germline assignment: CDR1 GTSNPN and CDR2 SVGIG (reference sequence). V gave up 5 bases and J gave up 10 bases, with 14 bases separating them. The CDR3 totals 11 residues. In DNA form, the CDR3 reads TGTGCCTGGGGTAGAACTGGGAGAGCTTTCTTT. Its translation is CAWGRTGRAFF. Full variable domain (remainder filled in from reference TRBV30 and TRBJ1-1): SQTIHQWPATLVQPVGSPLSLECTVEGTSNPNLYWYRQAAGRGLQLLFYSVGIGQISSEVPQNLSASRPQDRQFILSSKKLLLSDSGFYLCAWGRTGRAFFGQGTRLTVV.

Regarding this clone: A junction boundary mismatches the germline segment, possibly from a read error. The chain is built from TRBV5-1 and TRBJ2-7; D remains ambiguous. Per germline, CDR1 SGHRS and CDR2 YFSETQ. The CDR3 is 14 amino acids. CDR3 bases: TGCGCCAGCAGCCCCGCGTACTCCTCCTCCGAGCAGTACTTC. This translates into CASSPAYSSSEQYF.

The chain combines TRBV9 with TRBJ2-7; D may be TRBD1 (5 bases). Germline V gene lookup returns CDR1 SGDLS and CDR2 YYNGEE. The V end was cut by 4 bases, the J end by 6 bases, with 23 bases between. The CDR3 is made up of 16 amino acids. CDR3 DNA: TGTGCCAGCAGCCCAAACGTTGGGGCCTCTCCTACCGAGCAGTACTTC. As protein: CASSPNVGASPTEQYF.

V and J are TRBV18 and TRBJ1-1, with 8 positions matching TRBD1. The V gene's germline CDR1 is KGHSH and CDR2 LQKENI. The V and J ends lost 0 bases and 5 bases, in that order; junction bases with no gene match: 11. This CDR3 comprises 17 residues. CDR3 residues: CASSPPWAGGDWTEAFF. The CDR3 coding sequence is TGTGCCAGCTCACCACCCTGGGCAGGGGGCGATTGGACTGAAGCTTTCTTT.

The chain uses TRBV18 and TRBJ2-4, with D uncertain. There are 13 residues in the CDR3. Germline V CDR1 and CDR2: KGHSH, LQKENI. The V gene lost 3 bases and the J gene lost 1 base, with 4 bases spanning the gap. CDR3 region: CASSPPAKNIQYF. For the CDR3, the DNA is TGTGCCAGCTCACCTCCGGCCAAAAACATTCAGTACTTC.